This T cell receptor (beta chain) was sequenced during a study of T cell repertoires in cytomegalovirus infection. At the level of the study: Well-studied HLA-B-restricted epitopes and recently identified HLA-C-restricted epitopes of CMV were both used in the study. Through public TCR beta signatures, both CMV infection and matching HLA type were indicated. Study-wide findings and caveats: HLA-C-restricted CMV clonotypes gave the most frequent clonotype in two of eight donors.

Only one count was recorded for this clonotype. Its antigen is currently unknown. Each CDR3 protein is one row after TCRdb ran MiXCR on the reads. The table includes hundreds of thousands of distinct CDR3 sequences, more than 25% detected once. The CDR3 consists of 15 residues. Between the trimmed V and J ends, which lost 0 bases and 0 bases, there was a span of 8 bases. Germline CDR1 reads LGHNA; CDR2 reads YSLEER. The sequence was collected from a human donor in good health (CMV status not recorded). Some clones in this sample may be carry-over from other donors' samples. Sequencing was performed on cultured CD8+ T cells from PBMCs, taken from culture after CMV antigen stimulation. The chain is built from TRBV4-3 and TRBJ1-1; perhaps TRBD1 as D (5 bases). As DNA, the CDR3 is TGCGCCAGCAGCCAAGAGTTACAGGTGAACACTGAAGCTTTCTTT. Translating gives CASSQELQVNTEAFF.